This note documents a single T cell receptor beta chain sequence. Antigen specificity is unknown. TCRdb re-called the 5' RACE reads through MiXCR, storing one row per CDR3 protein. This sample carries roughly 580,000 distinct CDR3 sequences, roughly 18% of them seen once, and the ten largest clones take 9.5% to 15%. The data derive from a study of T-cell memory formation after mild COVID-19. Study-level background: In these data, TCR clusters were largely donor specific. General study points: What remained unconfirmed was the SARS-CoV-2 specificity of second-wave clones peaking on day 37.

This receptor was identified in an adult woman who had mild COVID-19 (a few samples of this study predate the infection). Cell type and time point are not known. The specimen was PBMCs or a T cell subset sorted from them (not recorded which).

DNA of the CDR3: TGCAGTGCAAACGACCGGGACTCGTTATCCTACGAGCAGTACTTC. Its protein is CSANDRDSLSYEQYF. The J gene is TRBJ2-7, the V gene TRBV20-1, with D perhaps TRBD2 (6 bases). Germline V gene lookup returns CDR1 DFQATT and CDR2 SNEGSKA (reference sequence). This CDR3 has 15 residues. Trimming left V 6 bases short and J 1 base short, with 19 bases between.